Listed below are T cell receptor beta chains from one sample, sequenced in a study of blood T cell repertoires in COVID-19. Only in-frame clones appear in the TCRdb table, and some are missing; sequencing was by immunoSEQ multiplex PCR. The top ten clones hold over 9% of a sample with tens of thousands of clones, around 84% of them seen once. The sequencing input was peripheral blood. These receptors were obtained from a human donor in a cohort sampled during active COVID-19. CDR3s include the opening cysteine and the closing phenylalanine or tryptophan. The D gene is left open where the match is weak. Some rows mark clone size as missing; the rest say once, few, many or name a class of expanded clone.

len	abundance	v_gene	j_gene	d_gene	CDR3aa	CDR3nt
14	NA	TRBV28	TRBJ1-1	NA	CASSPFGQLSEAFF	TGTGCCAGCAGTCCATTTGGACAACTGTCTGAAGCTTTCTTT
14	NA	TRBV15	TRBJ2-7	TRBD2	CATSTGGSHYEQYF	TGTGCCACCAGCACGGGGGGATCACACTACGAGCAGTACTTC
15	NA	TRBV6-5	TRBJ1-1	NA	CASSYSRGKKAEAFF	TGTGCCAGCAGTTACTCTCGAGGAAAAAAGGCTGAAGCTTTCTTT
15	NA	TRBV27	TRBJ2-3	TRBD1	CASSWGQGSSDTQYF	TGTGCCAGCAGCTGGGGACAGGGAAGTTCGGATACGCAGTATTTT
15	few	TRBV18	TRBJ2-7	TRBD1	CASSPQDRVVYEQYF	TGTGCCAGCTCACCACAGGACAGGGTCGTCTACGAGCAGTACTTC
13	NA	TRBV18	TRBJ1-5	NA	CASSPTGLEPQHF	TGTGCCAGCTCACCAACGGGGTTGGAGCCCCAGCATTTT
14	NA	TRBV27	TRBJ1-6	TRBD1	CASSLSGTGNFLHF	TGTGCCAGCAGTTTATCGGGGACAGGGAATTTCCTCCACTTT
17	NA	TRBV4-1	TRBJ2-5	NA	CASSLYPPGQTQETQYF	TGCGCCAGCAGCCTTTACCCTCCTGGACAGACCCAAGAGACCCAGTACTTC
13	NA	TRBV12-3/TRBV12-4	TRBJ1-1	NA	CASSFEGNTEAFF	TGTGCCAGCAGTTTTGAGGGGAACACTGAAGCTTTCTTT
15	NA	TRBV7-2	TRBJ2-2	TRBD2	CASSLTSGNTGELFF	TGTGCCAGCAGCTTGACTAGCGGAAACACCGGGGAGCTGTTTTTT
17	NA	TRBV24-1	TRBJ1-5	NA	CATSDPGAGVSNQPQHF	TGTGCCACCAGTGATCCTGGTGCAGGGGTAAGCAATCAGCCCCAGCATTTT
12	NA	TRBV28	TRBJ1-4	NA	CASSSSSEKLFF	TGTGCCAGCAGTTCCTCGTCTGAAAAACTGTTTTTT
14	once	TRBV28	TRBJ2-5	NA	CASSRTQREETQYF	TGTGCCAGCAGTCGAACCCAGCGAGAAGAGACCCAGTACTTC
11	NA	TRBV28	TRBJ2-7	NA	CASSFLHEQYF	TGTGCCAGCAGTTTTCTCCACGAGCAGTACTTC
14	NA	TRBV13	TRBJ2-7	NA	CASSLAGGPYEQYF	TGTGCCAGCAGCTTAGCTGGAGGCCCCTACGAGCAGTACTTC
14	NA	TRBV5-1	TRBJ1-1	TRBD1	CASSSSTGVTEAFF	TGCGCCAGCAGCTCCTCAACAGGGGTAACTGAAGCTTTCTTT
13	NA	TRBV11-1	TRBJ1-5	NA	CASSPGLQGPQHF	TGTGCCAGCAGCCCAGGTTTGCAGGGACCCCAGCATTTT
14	NA	TRBV10-3	TRBJ1-1	TRBD1	CAISRDSSNTEAFF	TGTGCCATCAGCCGGGACAGCTCTAACACTGAAGCTTTCTTT
17	once	TRBV19	TRBJ2-1	TRBD1	CASSIGRGLGSYNEQFF	TGTGCCAGTAGTATAGGAAGGGGGCTTGGCTCATACAATGAGCAGTTCTTC
13	NA	TRBV27	TRBJ2-7	NA	CASLSPSSYEQYF	TGTGCCAGCCTCTCACCCAGCTCCTACGAGCAGTACTTC
14	once	TRBV5-6	TRBJ2-5	NA	CASSYLVGVETQYF	TGTGCCAGCAGCTATCTAGTAGGGGTAGAGACCCAGTACTTC
18	few	TRBV6-2/TRBV6-3	TRBJ2-7	TRBD2	CASSFPPLAGGPLWEQYF	TGTGCCAGCAGTTTCCCCCCGCTAGCGGGAGGGCCGTTATGGGAGCAGTACTTC
14	NA	TRBV7-2	TRBJ2-3	NA	CASSPGLPTDTQYF	TGTGCCAGCAGCCCTGGACTCCCCACAGATACGCAGTATTTT
15	NA	TRBV6-6	TRBJ2-7	TRBD2	CASSYRGGAPYEQYF	TGTGCCAGCAGTTACCGCGGGGGGGCCCCCTACGAGCAGTACTTC
17	NA	TRBV19	TRBJ2-1	TRBD2	CASSIGLAGGIKNEQFF	TGTGCCAGTAGTATCGGACTAGCGGGAGGGATAAAGAATGAGCAGTTCTTC
16	NA	TRBV27	TRBJ1-1	TRBD1	CASSGTGGTLNTEAFF	TGTGCCAGCAGTGGGACAGGGGGGACGCTGAACACTGAAGCTTTCTTT
16	NA	TRBV6-6	TRBJ2-2	TRBD2	CASRIAGGGNTGELFF	TGTGCCAGCAGGATCGCCGGGGGGGGGAACACCGGGGAGCTGTTTTTT
15	NA	TRBV30	TRBJ2-3	NA	CAWSPGLTSTDTQYF	TGTGCCTGGAGCCCGGGACTGACTAGCACAGATACGCAGTATTTT
15	NA	TRBV2	TRBJ2-5	TRBD1	CASSEDRGGQETQYF	TGTGCCAGCAGTGAGGACAGGGGAGGGCAAGAGACCCAGTACTTC
15	few	TRBV27	TRBJ1-5	NA	CASSLVRGSNQPQHF	TGTGCCAGCAGTTTGGTAAGGGGTAGCAATCAGCCCCAGCATTTT
13	NA	TRBV28	TRBJ1-2	NA	CASSTGSNYGYTF	TGTGCCAGCTCTACAGGGAGCAACTATGGCTACACCTTC
18	NA	TRBV7-8	TRBJ1-6	TRBD1	CASSTSTGDSSYNSPLHF	TGTGCCAGCAGCACAAGCACAGGGGACAGCTCCTATAATTCACCCCTCCACTTT
16	NA	TRBV27	TRBJ2-1	TRBD2	CASSQGLAGVYNEQFF	TGTGCCAGCAGTCAAGGACTAGCGGGAGTCTACAATGAGCAGTTCTTC
15	NA	TRBV3-1/TRBV3-2	TRBJ1-6	TRBD1	CASSQVHRGHSPLHF	TGTGCCAGCAGCCAAGTACACAGGGGTCATTCACCCCTCCACTTT
15	NA	TRBV27	TRBJ1-5	NA	CASGVTRGLDQPQHF	TGTGCCAGCGGGGTGACACGCGGGTTGGATCAGCCCCAGCATTTT
13	NA	TRBV5-1	TRBJ2-7	NA	CASSFLVSHEQYF	TGCGCCAGCAGCTTCCTAGTTTCCCACGAGCAGTACTTC
18	NA	TRBV5-1	TRBJ2-4	TRBD1	CASSMILKGGTGRDIQYF	TGCGCCAGCAGCATGATCCTTAAGGGTGGGACAGGTCGGGACATTCAGTACTTC
15	few	TRBV5-4	TRBJ1-1	NA	CASSLEPQAGTEAFF	TGTGCCAGCAGCTTGGAGCCACAGGCCGGGACTGAAGCTTTCTTT
13	NA	TRBV5-6	TRBJ2-7	TRBD1	CASSLESGGEQYF	TGTGCCAGCAGCTTGGAGTCAGGGGGCGAGCAGTACTTC
17	NA	TRBV5-1	TRBJ2-5	TRBD2	CASSLSSGGSSGETQYF	TGCGCCAGCAGCTTGTCCAGCGGGGGTAGCTCGGGCGAGACCCAGTACTTC
15	once	TRBV4-3	TRBJ2-7	TRBD1	CASGENRGSSYEQYF	TGCGCCAGCGGAGAGAACAGGGGGTCCTCCTACGAGCAGTACTTC
15	NA	TRBV29-1	TRBJ1-3	NA	CSVTTWLNSGNTIYF	TGCAGCGTGACTACATGGCTCAACTCTGGAAACACCATATATTTT
14	once	TRBV5-1	TRBJ2-2	NA	CASSLPRAAGELFF	TGCGCCAGCAGCTTGCCCAGGGCGGCCGGGGAGCTGTTTTTT
16	NA	TRBV27	TRBJ1-1	NA	CASSFLPGGGGTEAFF	TGTGCCAGCAGTTTCCTCCCTGGGGGGGGAGGAACTGAAGCTTTCTTT
13	NA	TRBV27	TRBJ2-5	NA	CASSLFAGETQYF	TGTGCCAGCAGTTTATTTGCGGGAGAGACCCAGTACTTC
16	NA	TRBV19	TRBJ2-7	NA	CASSMTGQVSGNEQYF	TGTGCCAGTAGTATGACGGGCCAGGTCTCGGGGAACGAGCAGTACTTC
20	few	TRBV10-1	TRBJ2-7	TRBD2	CASSDSPLIRTSGRSNEQYF	TGCGCCAGCAGTGACTCCCCTCTCATCAGGACTAGCGGGAGGTCGAACGAGCAGTACTTC
16	once	TRBV5-6	TRBJ2-7	TRBD1	CASSLNRATGYSEQYF	TGTGCCAGCAGCTTGAACCGCGCGACAGGGTACAGCGAGCAGTACTTC
13	NA	TRBV13	TRBJ1-1	NA	CASSLNRNTEAFF	TGTGCCAGCAGCTTAAACAGAAACACTGAAGCTTTCTTT